The source of this TCR beta chain is a study of T cell responses to AZD1222 COVID-19 vaccine. Study-wide findings and caveats: The donor group comprised mostly white British people and more females; the analysis possibly underestimated clonal diversity. At study baseline, merely six AZD1222 recipients were seropositive. The repertoires were collected only after the peak T cell response.

CDR1 is SGHAT, CDR2 FQDESV, per germline (reference sequence). V lost 5 bases and J lost 2, with 10 bases in between. CDR3 size: 15 residues. About this clone itself: Its target is not known.

Sequencing used immunoSEQ multiplex PCR; TCRdb keeps in-frame clones, though not all of them. This repertoire shows some 170,000 clones, about 92% found once; its top ten account for about 3%. The V call is TRBV11-1, the J call TRBJ2-6; D ambiguous. The sample in question was peripheral blood, obtained on day 0 of AZD1222 vaccination. The receptor comes from an adult in good health. CDR3 DNA: TGTGCCAGCAGCCCTGGGAAGGCTGGGGCCAACGTCCTGACTTTC. Residues: CASSPGKAGANVLTF.